Following are 14 T cell receptor beta chains from one sample sequenced in a study of identical twins. TCRdb redid the calling of the 5' RACE reads with MiXCR, one entry per CDR3 protein. The sample yields about 890,000 distinct CDR3 sequences, over 9% seen once. A further study also used this sample, focusing on yellow fever vaccine responses in identical twins.

The sample was PBMCs. The receptors were gathered from a woman aged 18-30 years in good health.

This rearrangement joins TRBV4-1 to TRBJ2-3, with D uncertain. CDR1 MGHRA and CDR2 YSYEKL come from the germline V gene. Trimming took off 1 base at V and 6 bases at J, with 8 bases between the two ends. The CDR3 covers 13 residues. The CDR3 DNA reads TGCGCCAGCAGCCAAGTATATATGGATACGCAGTATTTT. It yields the protein CASSQVYMDTQYF.

This clonotype showed up many times. The J gene is TRBJ2-2, the V gene TRBV29-1, with a weak D call TRBD1 (5 bases). Trimming removed 4 bases at V and 0 bases at J, with 9 bases between. CDR3 length: 14 amino acids. Germline loops: CDR1 SQVTM, CDR2 ANQGSEA. CDR3 protein: CSVVDTSNTGELFF. Here the CDR3 DNA reads TGCAGCGTTGTGGACACTTCGAACACCGGGGAGCTGTTTTTT.

This clonotype was seen at least ten times. V and J are TRBV6-5 and TRBJ1-5; D is undetermined. The V gene lost 0 bases and the J gene lost 1 base, with 4 bases spanning the gap. Germline V gene lookup returns CDR1 MNHEY and CDR2 SVGAGI. CDR3 length: 14 residues. CDR3 sequence: CASSYSGSNQPQHF. In DNA, the CDR3 is TGTGCCAGCAGTTACTCGGGGAGCAATCAGCCCCAGCATTTT.

This clonotype showed up many times. This rearrangement joins TRBV12-3 or TRBV12-4 to TRBJ2-2; D call uncertain. The CDR3 has 14 residues. The V end lost 1 base, the J end lost 3 bases, and 6 bases lay between the germline ends. CDR3 bases: TGTGCCAGCAGTTTAGGATTCGACACCGGGGAGCTGTTTTTT. This translates into CASSLGFDTGELFF.

The CDR3 DNA sequence: TGTGCCACCAGCAGGGGGGGGGTAAGGCCCTACGAGCAGTACTTC. Its translation is CATSRGGVRPYEQYF. The rearrangement joins TRBV15 to TRBJ2-7, with TRBD2 matching over 7 bases. This CDR3 comprises 15 residues. Per germline, CDR1 LNHNV and CDR2 YYDKDF (reference sequence). After removal of 3 bases from V and 2 bases from J, the junction contained 7 bases not matched to a gene.

This clonotype was counted at least ten times. V gene TRBV12-5 combines with J gene TRBJ1-2, with 7 positions matching TRBD1. V trimming: 2 bases; J trimming: 2 bases; junction bases outside the gene matches: 8. The CDR3 covers 16 residues. Germline CDR1 LGHNT, CDR2 FRNRAP. CDR3 sequence reads: CASGLYRGGQNYGYTF. The CDR3 DNA is TGTGCTAGTGGTTTGTACCGCGGGGGACAGAACTATGGCTACACCTTC.

The rearrangement uses TRBV14 and TRBJ2-3; D is perhaps TRBD1 or TRBD2 (5 bases each). The CDR3 loop spans 15 amino acids. V was cut by 4 bases and J by 0 bases, with 11 bases left in between. The germline V gene encodes CDR1 SGHDN and CDR2 FVKESK. CDR3 in DNA: TGTGCCAGCAGCCTGGGACCCCAAAGCACAGATACGCAGTATTTT. This translates into CASSLGPQSTDTQYF.

The V gene is TRBV2, the J gene TRBJ2-7, with D possibly being TRBD2 (6 bases). Trimming removed 1 base from V and 2 bases from J, with 12 bases in between. From germline, CDR1 is SNHLY and CDR2 FYNNEI. The CDR3 is 15 amino acids. CDR3 coding DNA: TGTGCCAGCAGTGAAGATGGGCGGGGCACCTACGAGCAGTACTTC. As protein: CASSEDGRGTYEQYF.

Here the CDR3 reads CSVEWQGYEQYF. The CDR3 DNA reads as TGCAGCGTTGAGTGGCAGGGCTACGAGCAGTACTTC. The V and J genes are TRBV29-1 and TRBJ2-7; D might be TRBD1 (5 bases). Deletions cut 3 bases from V and 3 bases from J, with 9 bases between. This CDR3 is built from 12 residues. Germline V gene data show CDR1 as SQVTM and CDR2 as ANQGSEA.

In this sample, this clonotype turned up many times. V and J are TRBV24-1 and TRBJ2-5, with D possibly being TRBD1 (6 bases). V lost 4 bases and J lost 3, with 11 bases in between. The CDR3 covers 14 residues. From germline, CDR1 is KGHDR and CDR2 SFDVKD. The DNA for the CDR3 is TGTGCCACCAGTGAGGGGGCCGGGGAAGAGACCCAGTACTTC. Translated, it gives CATSEGAGEETQYF.

The genes are TRBV29-1 and TRBJ2-6, with 8 positions matching TRBD1. The germline V gene has CDR1 SQVTM and CDR2 ANQGSEA. Trimming removed 4 bases from V and 4 bases from J; junction bases left unmatched: 3. CDR3 length equals 14 residues. CDR3 DNA: TGCAGCGTTGGGACAGGGAGGGGGGCCAACGTCCTGACTTTC. Protein product: CSVGTGRGANVLTF.

This rearrangement joins TRBV2 to TRBJ1-2; no reliable D call. CDR1 SNHLY and CDR2 FYNNEI come from the germline V gene. Trimming shortened V by 6 bases and J by 4 bases, and 9 bases separated the two germline ends. This CDR3 is built from 12 residues. CDR3 DNA: TGTGCCAGCAGGGAATGGACCTATGGCTACACCTTC. Its translation: CASREWTYGYTF.

This clonotype was observed many times. The chain combines TRBV10-3 with TRBJ2-2; 14 nucleotides match TRBD2. The V segment lost 4 bases and the J segment 8 bases; nucleotides outside the gene matches: 12. The CDR3 contains 18 residues. Germline CDR1 ENHRY, CDR2 SYGVKD. CDR3: CAISAGTSGRSTLGELFF. DNA of the CDR3: TGTGCCATCAGTGCCGGGACTAGCGGGAGAAGTACGCTGGGGGAGCTGTTTTTT.

This rearrangement joins TRBV5-5 to TRBJ2-3, with D perhaps matching TRBD1 (6 bases). V was pared by 4 bases and J by 0 bases, with 12 bases between. The germline CDR1 and CDR2 sequences are SGHKS and YYEKEE (reference sequence). The CDR3 has 15 residues. CDR3 nucleotides: TGTGCCAGCAGCGTCAGGACAGTTAGCACAGATACGCAGTATTTT. Its translation is CASSVRTVSTDTQYF.